Shown below are 24 T cell receptor beta chains from a single sample sequenced in a study of CD8 T cells in Susac syndrome. Reverse transcription of about 0.5 to 1 ug RNA was performed with random hexamers. MiXCR was run by TCRdb on the immunoSEQ multiplex PCR reads, yielding one entry per CDR3 protein. The repertoire holds around 180,000 distinct CDR3 sequences, with 93% as singletons. The sequenced sample was CD4+ T cells from PBMCs. The receptor source for this set is a human donor with multiple sclerosis.

The rearrangement uses TRBV24-1 and TRBJ2-3; 9 bases align to TRBD2. This CDR3 contains 17 residues. After removal of 3 bases from V and 2 bases from J, the junction contained 8 bases not matched to a gene. The germline CDR1 and CDR2 sequences are KGHDR and SFDVKD. CDR3 nucleotide sequence: TGTGCCACCAGTGATCCCCGGGGCGGGGGGGCCACAGATACGCAGTATTTT. It translates to CATSDPRGGGATDTQYF.

The rearrangement uses TRBV2 and TRBJ2-3, with 8 bases matching TRBD2. The V segment lost 7 bases and the J segment 14 bases; nucleotides outside the gene matches: 14. The CDR3 contains 13 residues. The germline CDR1 and CDR2 sequences are SNHLY and FYNNEI. The CDR3 nucleotides read TGTGCCAGCACCCCAGCGGGGGCCCGGCTCAGGTATTTT. This gives the protein CASTPAGARLRYF.

In nucleotides, the CDR3 is TGTGCCAGCAGCGATCGACAGCTTTCCTACAATGAGCAGTTCTTC. Translating it yields CASSDRQLSYNEQFF. The V and J genes are TRBV3-1 and TRBJ2-1, with a possible D match to TRBD1 (5 bases). This CDR3 has 15 residues. V was clipped by 5 bases and J by 1 base, with 12 bases between them. CDR1 is LGHDT, CDR2 YNNKEL, per germline (reference sequence).

The table lists this clonotype with a count of one. The chain couples TRBV6-5 to TRBJ2-7, with 12 bases identical to TRBD1. The CDR3 runs to 15 residues. CDR1 is MNHEY, CDR2 SVGAGI, per germline. After removal of 6 bases from V and 5 bases from J, the junction contained 8 bases not matched to a gene. Written as DNA, the CDR3 is TGTGCCAGCAGACTTTCCGGGACAGGGGGCAACGAGCAGTACTTC. Translation gives CASRLSGTGGNEQYF.

J is TRBJ1-2 and V is TRBV9, with TRBD1 identical over 8 bases. V lost 4 bases, J lost 0 bases, and 8 bases stayed unmatched. The CDR3 is 16 amino acids. Germline CDR1 reads SGDLS; CDR2 reads YYNGEE. The CDR3 DNA follows: TGTGCCAGCAGCCCTCACACAGGGGGGGCTAACTATGGCTACACCTTC. This encodes CASSPHTGGANYGYTF.

The chain is built from TRBV4-1 and TRBJ2-5, with a possible D match to TRBD1 (5 bases). The CDR3 sequence is 17 residues long. V was shortened by 2 bases and J by 2 bases, with 18 bases between the two germline ends. CDR1 MGHRA and CDR2 YSYEKL come from the germline V gene. Here the CDR3 reads CASSQQGIPEGQETQYF. The CDR3 DNA reads as TGCGCCAGCAGCCAACAGGGAATCCCCGAAGGGCAAGAGACCCAGTACTTC.

The V and J genes are TRBV20-1 and TRBJ2-7; no clear D. CDR1 is DFQATT and CDR2 is SNEGSKA in the germline V gene (reference sequence). The CDR3 loop spans 12 amino acids. Trimming stripped 5 bases from V and 3 bases from J, with 11 bases between. In DNA, the CDR3 is TGCAGTGCTCAGAGGAACGACTACGAGCAGTACTTC. Translation gives CSAQRNDYEQYF.

This chain joins TRBV6-1 and TRBJ1-6; 8 bases agree with TRBD1. After removal of 7 bases from V and 4 bases from J, the junction contained 6 bases not matched to a gene. CDR3 length: 15 residues. Germline CDR1 is MNHNS and CDR2 is SASEGT. The CDR3 here is CASNDRGFYNSPLHF. CDR3 DNA sequence: TGTGCCAGCAATGACAGGGGATTTTATAATTCACCCCTCCACTTT.

V is TRBV20-1 and J is TRBJ2-7; no clear D gene. V was pared by 3 bases and J by 1 base, with 10 bases between. This CDR3 spans 13 amino acids. Germline V CDR1 and CDR2: DFQATT, SNEGSKA (reference sequence). CDR3 region: CSARPTWSYEQYF. The DNA of the CDR3 is TGCAGTGCTAGGCCGACTTGGTCCTACGAGCAGTACTTC.

The V gene is TRBV19, the J gene TRBJ2-6, with D perhaps assigned TRBD1 or TRBD2 (6 bases each). V was trimmed by 2 bases and J by 4 bases, leaving 12 bases between them. CDR1 LNHDA and CDR2 SQIVND come from the germline V gene (reference sequence). The CDR3 contains 16 residues. Here the CDR3 reads CASSISRGGGANVLTF. CDR3 bases: TGTGCCAGTAGTATATCCAGGGGAGGAGGGGCCAACGTCCTGACTTTC.

As DNA, the CDR3 is TGTGCCACCCTAAGCCTGGACAGGGCTGATTCACCCCTCCACTTT. Encoded protein: CATLSLDRADSPLHF. The chain couples TRBV10-3 to TRBJ1-6; 8 nucleotides agree with TRBD1. This CDR3 is 15 amino acids long. Germline V gives CDR1 ENHRY, CDR2 SYGVKD. The J segment lost 8 bases and the V segment lost 10 bases, leaving 13 bases of the junction unmatched.

This clonotype was seen only once. V and J are TRBV19 and TRBJ2-5; D is unresolved. V was shortened by 4 bases and J by 2 bases, with 14 bases between the two germline ends. Germline assignment: CDR1 LNHDA and CDR2 SQIVND (reference sequence). There are 15 residues in the CDR3. CDR3 sequence: CASSTMQVGQETQYF. The CDR3 DNA follows: TGTGCCAGTAGTACCATGCAGGTGGGACAAGAGACCCAGTACTTC.

J is TRBJ2-5 and V is TRBV5-1; tentatively, D is TRBD1 (5 bases). The ends were cut back, 0 bases at V and 6 bases at J, with 12 bases in the middle. Germline V gene sequence: CDR1 SGHRS, CDR2 YFSETQ. The CDR3 is made up of 14 amino acids. The DNA for the CDR3 is TGCGCCAGCAGCTTGGACAGGCCAATCCAGACCCAGTACTTC. This gives the protein CASSLDRPIQTQYF.

The V gene is TRBV4-2, the J gene TRBJ1-2; 7 positions agree with TRBD1. The CDR3 has 15 residues. Trimming cost V 1 base and J 4 bases; bases outside gene matches: 6. CDR1 is LGHNA, CDR2 YNFKEQ, per germline. CDR3 sequence (DNA): TGTGCCAGCAGCCAAGTTGGACAGGCCTCCTATGGCTACACCTTC. Amino acid sequence: CASSQVGQASYGYTF.

V usage is TRBV29-1 and J usage is TRBJ2-1, with 7 bases identical to TRBD2. This CDR3 spans 14 amino acids. In germline, CDR1 is SQVTM, CDR2 ANQGSEA. J gave up 10 bases and V 5 bases, and 14 bases lay outside the gene matches. The CDR3 sequence: CSVSTSSALNEQFF. CDR3 nucleotides: TGCAGCGTTTCGACTAGCAGCGCTTTGAACGAGCAGTTCTTC.

This sequence joins TRBV20-1 and TRBJ2-2; 7 bases fit TRBD2. CDR3 length equals 17 residues. CDR1 and CDR2 (germline): DFQATT, SNEGSKA (reference sequence). Unmatched junction bases numbered 10, after V lost 3 bases and J lost 0 bases. CDR3 sequence (DNA): TGCAGTGCTAGGAGGGCGGGAGTAGGGGCGAACACCGGGGAGCTGTTTTTT. Protein sequence: CSARRAGVGANTGELFF.

The J gene is TRBJ2-1, the V gene TRBV20-1; D unclear. The CDR3 runs 13 residues. Germline V gene lookup returns CDR1 DFQATT and CDR2 SNEGSKA (reference sequence). V was trimmed by 1 base and J by 9 bases, leaving 13 bases between them. CDR3: CSARGRWAIEQFF. DNA of the CDR3: TGCAGTGCTAGAGGCCGATGGGCCATTGAGCAGTTCTTC.

This chain links TRBV3-1 with TRBJ2-3; D possibly corresponds to TRBD2 (6 bases). CDR3 length equals 16 residues. Germline V gene lookup returns CDR1 LGHDT and CDR2 YNNKEL (reference sequence). V was pared by 4 bases and J by 5 bases, with 19 bases between. For the CDR3, the DNA is TGTGCCAGCAGCCTCATGCCGAGAGGGAGGCAAGATACGCAGTATTTT. Translating gives CASSLMPRGRQDTQYF.

V gene TRBV12-5 combines with J gene TRBJ1-5; 9 bases match TRBD1. The CDR3 covers 16 residues. V shed 6 bases and J 4 bases; nucleotides not matched to a gene: 10. CDR1 is LGHNT, CDR2 FRNRAP, per germline. The CDR3 spells CASGHRSGTGNQPQHF. CDR3 bases: TGTGCTAGTGGCCACAGATCCGGGACAGGGAATCAGCCCCAGCATTTT.

Only one count was recorded for this clonotype. The chain couples TRBV10-3 to TRBJ2-5; D unclear. Germline loops: CDR1 ENHRY, CDR2 SYGVKD. Trimming shortened V by 10 bases and J by 2 bases, and 8 bases separated the two germline ends. This CDR3 has 11 residues. In DNA form, the CDR3 reads TGTGCCACCAGAACTCAAGAGACCCAGTACTTC. This codes for CATRTQETQYF.

This clonotype appeared once. This rearrangement joins TRBV6-5 to TRBJ1-4; 7 bases are a match to TRBD1. CDR3 length: 15 residues. V shed 2 bases and J 5 bases; nucleotides not matched to a gene: 5. Germline V CDR1 and CDR2: MNHEY, SVGAGI. CDR3 residues: CASSYRTGLNEKLFF. In nucleotides, the CDR3 is TGTGCCAGCAGTTACCGGACAGGACTAAATGAAAAACTGTTTTTT.

The chain joins TRBV5-1 to TRBJ2-1, with unresolved D. V dropped 3 bases and J dropped 4 bases, with 8 bases sitting between them. The CDR3 has 13 amino acids. From germline, CDR1 is SGHRS and CDR2 YFSETQ. The CDR3 region is CASSSDLYNEQFF. CDR3 DNA sequence: TGCGCCAGCAGCTCAGACCTGTACAATGAGCAGTTCTTC.

The genes are TRBV5-6 and TRBJ1-2, with 9 bases lining up with TRBD1. The CDR3 spans 15 residues. Per the germline V gene, CDR1 is SGHDT and CDR2 is YYEEEE. The V gene end was trimmed by 1 base and the J gene end by 7 bases; junction bases not matched to a gene: 8. The CDR3 DNA reads TGTGCCAGCAGCTTGTGGGACAGGGCTTGGGGTGGCTACACCTTC. Translation gives CASSLWDRAWGGYTF.

The chain combines TRBV6-2 or TRBV6-3 with TRBJ2-5; 12 bases agree with TRBD2. This CDR3 comprises 19 residues. Trimming cost V 2 bases and J 5 bases; bases outside gene matches: 15. CDR1 and CDR2 (germline): MNHEY, SVGEGT. This CDR3 is CASSYPSWTSGASRETQYF. The DNA for the CDR3 is TGTGCCAGCAGTTACCCCTCCTGGACTAGCGGGGCTTCCAGGGAGACCCAGTACTTC.